The clone carrying this T cell receptor beta chain has a count of ten or more. The antigen is not known. This sample was taken from a study of response to subunit inactivated influenza vaccine. CDR3 length: 16 amino acids. The germline V gene has CDR1 SEHNR and CDR2 FQNEAQ (reference sequence). V shed 7 bases, J shed 5 bases, and the junction held 15 bases outside the gene matches. TCRdb re-called the RT-PCR reads with MiXCR, one entry per CDR3 protein. This table holds 560,000 or so distinct CDR3 sequences, approximately 7.1% found once. Overall study findings and caveats: Each seasonal influenza vaccination, the authors suggested, recruits few new T cells.

The sequences come from PBMCs from blood, collected around 25 months after vaccination. This sequence originates from a man in his fifties or sixties who received an inactivated influenza vaccine. The chain has TRBV7-9 and TRBJ2-5; 8 bases match TRBD2. CDR3 residues: CASNILGGTGGETQYF. In DNA, the CDR3 is TGTGCCAGCAATATTTTGGGCGGCACGGGAGGGGAGACCCAGTACTTC.